This T cell receptor beta chain was identified in a study of post-analysis software for immune sequencing data (dated by TCRdb to between 2014 and 2016). With respect to the entire study: Disease courses on record covered relapsing-remitting, secondary progressive and progressive-relapsing multiple sclerosis, though some patients had no subtype annotation. The patient repertoires were set against 11 previously published healthy control repertoires from donors whose ages ranged from roughly 6 to 27 years. A subset of samples was prepared in parallel using single-end sample barcoding, then pooled and co-amplified after Illumina adapter ligation. Summary of the overall study and its limitations: Significantly lower normalized Chao1 diversity was found in multiple sclerosis patients than in controls, suggesting substantial peripheral T-cell clonal expansion. Patients showed significantly higher frequencies than controls for a few TRBV segments, among them TRBV5-6, TRBV5-1 and TRBV20-1. The control group was slightly older than the multiple sclerosis patient group. When samples were clustered directly using the F measure, samples prepared in the same batch co-clustered strongly, which prompted a batch-effect correction.

The receptor library was made with PCR. Data came from an Illumina HiSeq 2500. To reduce PCR and sequencing biases, unique molecular identifiers were incorporated into the TCR beta cDNA libraries. Per 1 to 10 million input T cells, roughly 500,000 cDNA molecules were obtained, such that each molecule approximated one T cell. The patient libraries were prepared and sequenced with the same protocol used for the earlier healthy control dataset. Samples belonging to the same batch were prepared together, multiplexed and sequenced on a shared HiSeq lane. The study's processing was this. Raw barcoded reads were processed with MIGEC, and single-read molecular identifier groups were discarded before consensus assembly and CDR3 extraction. Clonotype tables were post-analysed with VDJtools, and diversity was normalized by down-sampling all datasets to the smallest sample size. To correct batch-related cross-sample contamination, repertoire overlap clustering matched CDR3 amino acid sequences but not nucleotide sequences. The public reads were reprocessed in TCRdb via fastp at Q25 and MiXCR, keeping in-frame beta chains. Under each unique CDR3 protein, matching rows form one entry showing the most common genes and DNA. TCRdb's processing, not the study's, gives the V and J calls here. The sample yields roughly 570,000 distinct CDR3 sequences; around 36% were counted once. Clones ranked in the top ten supply about 5.6% of the sample.

To demonstrate the VDJtools post-analysis software, TCR beta repertoires were profiled from the peripheral blood of about 13 young patients with multiple sclerosis. The patients with multiple sclerosis were children and adolescents between about 6 and 15 years of age. The CDR3 sequence holds 14 residues, the cysteine and phenylalanine included. Just CDR3 DNA is preserved here, 42 bases in frame from base 1. The germline V gene (reference sequence) yields SEHNR for CDR1 and FQNEAQ for CDR2. V is clipped by 7 bases and J by 4 bases, and the sequence between their germline boundaries is 13 bases long. About this clonotype itself: The specificity of this receptor is unknown. Per-base quality was not reported, and no clone a single base away is much larger than it.

The sequence came from a girl younger than 18 with multiple sclerosis. The sequence joins TRBV7-9 to TRBJ1-4; the D segment cannot be called with confidence. Sequencing used blood. The CDR3 corresponds to CASNPAGFNEKLFF. In nucleotide form, the sequence is TGTGCCAGCAACCCGGCCGGATTTAATGAAAAACTGTTTTTT.